This T cell receptor beta chain was sequenced during a study of CD8+ T cells in alopecia areata. cDNA reverse transcribed from extracted RNA served as the sequencing template. Measured with immunoSEQ multiplex PCR; TCRdb has only the in-frame clones, and not every one. The table shows about 290,000 clones, with 58% occurring only once. Treatment noted: oral pan-JAK inhibitor, 5-10 mg twice daily. Specimens obtained from alopecia areata patients comprised lesional scalp punch biopsies and peripheral blood. Findings of the study overall: Across lesional scalp, and particularly alopecia totalis/universalis, clonality surpassed that of normal scalp. Baseline CD8+ expansion's link to response remains uncertain, as there was one nonresponder.

Turning to this clone: Its antigen is currently unknown.

The input for sequencing was CD4+ T cells sorted from blood, taken at week 24, from a patient treated with tofacitinib. This TCR was sampled from a human donor with alopecia areata.

The DNA of the CDR3 is TGTGCCAGTAGCACAGGGGCGGGGACAGGGAATTCACCCCTCCACTTT. It encodes CASSTGAGTGNSPLHF. This chain joins TRBV19 and TRBJ1-6, with 9 bases identical to TRBD1. The germline CDR1 and CDR2 sequences are LNHDA and SQIVND (reference sequence). This CDR3 is built from 16 residues. The ends lost 6 bases at V and 7 bases at J; junction bases unmatched: 10.